The 12 T cell receptor beta chains given below trace back to one sample, sequenced in a study of Ad26.COV2.S vaccination and SARS-CoV-2 variants (dated by TCRdb to about 2021). The receptor library was made with the immunoSEQ multiplex PCR assay. TCRdb limited this immuneACCESS table to in-frame rearrangements with V and J called. A share of clones is missing; checked studies link under half to unresolved V genes, and the rest is unexplained. For this sample the table gives more than 300,000 clones, of which approximately 90% were detected only once. The ten largest clones add up to 5% of the sample. This sample's treatment or condition label indicates: 19 received Ad26.COV2.S at low or high dose, single or two shots; about five received placebo; per-sample allocation not given. Repertoires of vaccine and placebo recipients were sequenced from samples taken on day 63 after the first injection. Sample: peripheral blood, taken in a trial of Ad26.COV2.S vaccine versus placebo. The receptors here all came from a person aged 18 to 65 who received the Ad26.COV2.S COVID-19 vaccine or a placebo.

The rearrangement uses TRBV13 and TRBJ2-1, with unresolved D. The germline gives CDR1 PRHDT, CDR2 FYEKMQ (reference sequence). This CDR3 has 15 amino acids. Trimming cost V 3 bases and J 4 bases, with 13 bases left between them. The CDR3: CASSFRGNEYNEQFF. CDR3 DNA: TGTGCCAGCAGCTTTCGAGGTAATGAATACAATGAGCAGTTCTTC.

The chain uses TRBV10-1 and TRBJ2-3, with 7 bases that match TRBD2. The germline V gene encodes CDR1 WNHNN and CDR2 SYGVQD (reference sequence). The V and J ends lost 3 bases and 1 base, in that order; junction bases with no gene match: 4. The CDR3 is made up of 15 amino acids. The CDR3 loop reads CASSDRTSGTDTQYF. The CDR3 bases are TGCGCCAGCAGTGACCGGACTAGTGGCACAGATACGCAGTATTTT.

The rearrangement uses TRBV28 and TRBJ2-3; D remains unclear. Trimming took off 2 bases at V and 6 bases at J, with 15 bases between the two ends. CDR1 and CDR2 from the germline V gene are MDHEN and SYDVKM. This CDR3 spans 15 amino acids. The CDR3 loop is CASSLGSNLGDTQYF. CDR3 coding DNA: TGTGCCAGCAGTTTAGGGTCAAACCTAGGGGATACGCAGTATTTT.

The V call is TRBV28, the J call TRBJ2-6; a possible D gene is TRBD1 (5 bases). From germline, CDR1 is MDHEN and CDR2 SYDVKM. With 3 bases removed from V and 0 bases from J, the gap between germline ends came to 24 bases. The CDR3 length is 21 residues. The DNA of the CDR3 is TGTGCCAGCAGTTTGTCGACAGTGGAGACTCCCCTTCTCTCTGGGGCCAACGTCCTGACTTTC. It specifies CASSLSTVETPLLSGANVLTF.

The rearrangement links TRBV24-1 to TRBJ2-3; 16 positions agree with TRBD2. With 7 bases clipped from V and 3 bases from J, the junction kept 3 bases outside the gene matches. This CDR3 has 16 residues. Germline V gene lookup returns CDR1 KGHDR and CDR2 SFDVKD. The CDR3 DNA reads as TGTGCCACCAGCCCGGGACTAGCGGGGGGGACAGATACGCAGTATTTT. Translation gives CATSPGLAGGTDTQYF.

The chain is built from TRBV13 and TRBJ1-2, with unresolved D. V was cut by 0 bases and J by 8 bases, with 10 bases left in between. The germline CDR1 and CDR2 sequences are PRHDT and FYEKMQ (reference sequence). The CDR3 length is 13 residues. The chain's CDR3 is CASSLGSGEGYTF. Here the CDR3 DNA reads TGTGCCAGCAGCTTAGGATCCGGGGAGGGCTACACCTTC.

This chain joins TRBV7-9 and TRBJ2-7; 9 nucleotides line up with TRBD2. CDR3 size: 16 residues. The germline gives CDR1 SEHNR, CDR2 FQNEAQ (reference sequence). J lost 3 bases, V lost 5 bases, and 11 bases had no gene match. The CDR3 loop reads CASSVSPASGIYEQYF. In DNA, the CDR3 is TGTGCCAGCAGCGTGAGTCCGGCTAGCGGGATCTACGAGCAGTACTTC.

The genes are TRBV19 and TRBJ2-1, with D perhaps TRBD2 (5 bases). CDR3 length: 14 residues. V was shortened by 1 base and J by 7 bases, with 11 bases between the two germline ends. In germline, CDR1 is LNHDA, CDR2 SQIVND (reference sequence). The CDR3 sequence: CASSIGGVGNEQFF. DNA for the CDR3: TGTGCCAGTAGTATAGGGGGAGTAGGTAATGAGCAGTTCTTC.

This sequence joins TRBV13 and TRBJ2-1; unclear D gene. This CDR3 is 16 amino acids long. Germline assignment: CDR1 PRHDT and CDR2 FYEKMQ (reference sequence). The V gene lost 0 bases and the J gene lost 0 bases, with 9 bases spanning the gap. The CDR3 is CASSLGSGSSYNEQFF. CDR3 nucleotides: TGTGCCAGCAGCTTAGGGTCCGGAAGCTCCTACAATGAGCAGTTCTTC. Based on the CDR3 plus reference TRBV13 and TRBJ2-1, the full variable domain is AAGVIQSPRHLIKEKRETATLKCYPIPRHDTVYWYQQGPGQDPQFLISFYEKMQSDKGSIPDRFSAQQFSDYHSELNMSSLELGDSALYFCASSLGSGSSYNEQFFGPGTRLTVL.

The chain recombines TRBV7-8 with TRBJ2-7; D is unclear. CDR3 size: 13 residues. Trimming removed 1 base at V and 4 bases at J, with 8 bases between. From germline, CDR1 is SGHVS and CDR2 FQNEAQ. The chain's CDR3 is CASSLEADYEQYF. CDR3 nucleotide sequence: TGTGCCAGCAGCTTAGAGGCGGATTACGAGCAGTACTTC.

This chain joins TRBV6-2 or TRBV6-3 and TRBJ1-2, with 7 bases matching TRBD1. The V gene end was trimmed by 7 bases and the J gene end by 3 bases; junction bases not matched to a gene: 11. The CDR3 has 15 amino acids. Germline assignment: CDR1 MNHEY and CDR2 SVGEGT. CDR3 amino acids: CASIPAGTAHYGYTF. The CDR3, as DNA: TGTGCCAGCATCCCTGCCGGGACAGCGCACTATGGCTACACCTTC.

This chain joins TRBV5-4 and TRBJ1-1; the D is unclear. The CDR3 spans 12 residues. In germline, CDR1 is SGHNT, CDR2 YYREEE (reference sequence). Trimming pared 2 bases from V and 8 bases from J, leaving 10 bases between. The CDR3 bases are TGTGCCAGCAGCTTTGCGGCATCCGAAGCTTTCTTT. This sequence encodes CASSFAASEAFF. The full variable domain, completed using reference TRBV5-4 and TRBJ1-1, is ETGVTQSPTHLIKTRGQQVTLRCSSQSGHNTVSWYQQALGQGPQFIFQYYREEENGRGNFPPRFSGLQFPNYSSELNVNALELDDSALYLCASSFAASEAFFGQGTRLTVV.